These 4 T cell receptor beta chains came from one sample sequenced in a study of OX40 agonist ivuxolimab in advanced cancers. Sequencing was performed with immunoSEQ multiplex PCR; in TCRdb, only in-frame clones are kept and a portion is missing. The table shows about 61,000 clones, with roughly nine tenths occurring only once. The source was CD4+ or CD8+ T cells sorted from blood, collected in a trial of the OX40 agonist ivuxolimab. Source of these receptors: an adult with an advanced solid tumor such as melanoma, head and neck, liver or kidney cancer.

In DNA, the CDR3 is TGTGCCAGCAACCGACAGGGGGCCGGCTATGGCTACACCTTC. Translation gives CASNRQGAGYGYTF. The V gene is TRBV2, the J gene TRBJ1-2; 10 nucleotides match TRBD1. Trimming took 7 bases from V and 4 from J; bases not matched to a gene: 6. Germline V gene sequence: CDR1 SNHLY, CDR2 FYNNEI. The CDR3 consists of 14 residues.

The chain employs TRBV5-1 and TRBJ2-3; TRBD2 is a possible D gene (6 bases). Germline V lookup: CDR1 SGHRS, CDR2 YFSETQ. V was cut by 1 base and J by 1 base, with 13 bases left in between. The CDR3 is 16 residues long. The CDR3 sequence: CASSLPTGTGTDTQYF. In DNA form, the CDR3 reads TGCGCCAGCAGCTTGCCAACCGGGACTGGCACAGATACGCAGTATTTT.

The CDR3, as DNA: TGTGCCAGCAGCTCACGGGGGCTCCAGAACGGGGAGCTGTTTTTT. It yields the protein CASSSRGLQNGELFF. The chain joins TRBV7-9 to TRBJ2-2, with D tentatively TRBD1 or TRBD2 (6 bases each). Per the germline V gene, CDR1 is SEHNR and CDR2 is FQNEAQ (reference sequence). The length of the CDR3 is 15 residues. V lost 4 bases to trimming and J lost 7 bases, with 16 bases between them.

V and J are TRBV9 and TRBJ1-1; maybe TRBD1 (6 bases). The CDR3 covers 13 residues. V was trimmed by 4 bases and J by 8 bases, leaving 15 bases between them. Germline V gives CDR1 SGDLS, CDR2 YYNGEE. The CDR3 sequence is CASSLRQAGEAFF. The CDR3 region has the DNA TGTGCCAGCAGCCTCCGACAGGCCGGCGAAGCTTTCTTT.